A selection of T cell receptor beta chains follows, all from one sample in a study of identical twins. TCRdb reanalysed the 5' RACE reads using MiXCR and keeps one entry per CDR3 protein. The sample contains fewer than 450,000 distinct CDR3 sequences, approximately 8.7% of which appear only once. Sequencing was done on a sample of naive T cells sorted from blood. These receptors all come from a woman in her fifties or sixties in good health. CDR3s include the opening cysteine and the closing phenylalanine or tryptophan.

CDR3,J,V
CASSLPGLISYNEQFF,TRBJ2-1,TRBV28
CASRPPLAGGSSEQFF,TRBJ2-1,TRBV28
CASSVGVGAQETQYF,TRBJ2-5,TRBV9
CASTGFTEAFF,TRBJ1-1,TRBV19
CAISEDIPGGPRAFF,TRBJ1-1,TRBV10-3
CASSMGMGSYEQYF,TRBJ2-7,TRBV13
CASSSVPGQPQFF,TRBJ2-1,TRBV7-9
CASSLVINYGYTF,TRBJ1-2,TRBV12-3/TRBV12-4
CASAGTGELFF,TRBJ2-2,TRBV6-5
CASSYNSGGESPLHF,TRBJ1-6,TRBV6-5
CASSQSGTMNTEAFF,TRBJ1-1,TRBV6-5
CASRFDSTQPQHF,TRBJ1-5,TRBV5-1
CASSDNYDRANTGELFF,TRBJ2-2,TRBV27
CASSQQNPTRPNTGELFF,TRBJ2-2,TRBV4-1
CASSTDRGIAEQYF,TRBJ2-7,TRBV5-1
CAISKVSNEQFF,TRBJ2-1,TRBV10-3
CASSSPGQYNEQFF,TRBJ2-1,TRBV5-1
CASSLPGQGPDTQYF,TRBJ2-3,TRBV5-4
CASIPPGQGFTDTQYF,TRBJ2-3,TRBV28
CASSLTWSGGFTDTQYF,TRBJ2-3,TRBV5-1
CASGPLGGQSGDEQFF,TRBJ2-1,TRBV12-5
CSAAYRSPTGSTIYF,TRBJ1-3,TRBV20-1
CSVEEAVGYGYTF,TRBJ1-2,TRBV29-1
CSAPGGSGKSYNDQFF,TRBJ2-1,TRBV20-1
CASSRGGLGANVLTF,TRBJ2-6,TRBV5-1
CASSVQGYTETQYF,TRBJ2-5,TRBV4-1
CSVQGASSNTYTQYF,TRBJ2-3,TRBV20-1
CAWALGGSYNEQFF,TRBJ2-1,TRBV30
CASSYSRWGKNIQYF,TRBJ2-4,TRBV6-8
CASSRLGGTYGYTF,TRBJ1-2,TRBV2
CSAYLDRSDGYTF,TRBJ1-2,TRBV20-1
CASTNAGGSYNEQFF,TRBJ2-1,TRBV28
CASSAGWTEAFF,TRBJ1-1,TRBV6-5